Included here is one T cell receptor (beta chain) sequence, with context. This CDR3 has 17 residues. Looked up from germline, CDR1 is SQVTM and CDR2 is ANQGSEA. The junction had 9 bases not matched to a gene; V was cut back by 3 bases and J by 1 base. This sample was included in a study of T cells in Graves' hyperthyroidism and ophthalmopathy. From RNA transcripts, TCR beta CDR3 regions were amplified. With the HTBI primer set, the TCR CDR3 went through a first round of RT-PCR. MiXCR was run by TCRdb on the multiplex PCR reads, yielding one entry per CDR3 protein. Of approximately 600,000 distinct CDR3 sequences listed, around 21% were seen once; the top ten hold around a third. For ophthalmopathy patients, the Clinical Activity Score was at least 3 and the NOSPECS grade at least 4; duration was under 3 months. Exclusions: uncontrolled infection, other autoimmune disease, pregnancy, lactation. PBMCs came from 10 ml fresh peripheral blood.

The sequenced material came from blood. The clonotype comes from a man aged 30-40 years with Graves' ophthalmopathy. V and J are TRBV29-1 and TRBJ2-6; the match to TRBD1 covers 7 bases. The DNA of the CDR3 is TGCAGCGTTGAGGACAGGCACTTAAATTCTGGGGCCAACGTCCTGACTTTC. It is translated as CSVEDRHLNSGANVLTF. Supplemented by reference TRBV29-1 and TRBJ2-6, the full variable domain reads SAVISQKPSRDICQRGTSLTIQCQVDSQVTMMFWYRQQPGQSLTLIATANQGSEATYESGFVIDKFPISRPNLTFSTLTVSNMSPEDSSIYLCSVEDRHLNSGANVLTFGAGSRLTVL.